This record covers a single T cell receptor beta chain. The clone's antigen remains unknown. Base qualities are not provided; no much larger clone lies one nucleotide away. The data were taken from a study of response to subunit inactivated influenza vaccine listed by TCRdb under 2018. Regarding the research as a whole: The study used deep quantitative T cell receptor repertoire profiling to track responses to a trivalent subunit inactivated influenza vaccine.

The paper's findings and limits, for the study overall: According to the authors, only a limited number of new T cells may be recruited by each seasonal influenza vaccination.

V and J lose 1 base and 4 bases, and a span of 8 bases separates them. The CDR3 covers 13 residues, taking in both the cysteine and the phenylalanine. Only the CDR3 portion is preserved as DNA: 39 bases, with reading frame beginning at the first base. Via the germline V gene, CDR1 is LGHNA and CDR2 YSLEER. Preparation of the library involved RT-PCR. Sequencing was carried out with an Illumina HiSeq 2500. Clones were called with MiXCR by TCRdb after fastp trimmed the public reads at Q25, and only in-frame beta chains were retained. Rows merge per CDR3 protein into single entries with the most common DNA and genes. This sample is represented by a few hundred thousand distinct CDR3 sequences; roughly 7.6% of them were singletons. The top ten constitute roughly 13% of the sample.

The chain links TRBV4-3 with TRBJ2-7; the D gene lacks a confident call. This TCR was recovered from a man aged 50 to 69 who received an inactivated influenza vaccine. Donor details come from another sample of the same person, matched by shared clones. The input for sequencing was PBMCs from blood, taken roughly 24 months after vaccination. The DNA sequence follows: TGCGCCAGCAGCCAAGCTGAGAGTTACGAGCAGTACTTC. This gives the protein CASSQAESYEQYF.